The next 22 T cell receptor beta chains were all read from a single sample in a study of T cell clonality in common variable immunodeficiency. The study, taken as a whole, reports: Reportedly, TCR beta sequences from common variable immunodeficiency showed fewer deletions and N-nucleotide insertions.

Measured with immunoSEQ multiplex PCR; TCRdb has only the in-frame clones, and not every one. The sample includes fewer than 30,000 clones, none of them occurring once. No antigen has been assigned to these receptors. Source material: peripheral blood mononuclear cells. The receptors originated from a human donor with common variable immunodeficiency.

Comment on this clone: The missing CDR3 end, 3 residues past where the read stops, is filled in from the germline J gene. This chain joins TRBV30 and TRBJ1-5, with a weak D call TRBD1 (6 bases). With 0 bases removed from V and 7 bases from J, the gap between germline ends came to 10 bases. The CDR3 sequence is 13 residues long. Germline V gives CDR1 GTSNPN, CDR2 SVGIG (reference sequence). CDR3 amino acids: CAWSVQGWQPQHF. The covered CDR3 bases are TGTGCCTGGAGTGTACAGGGTTGGCAGCCC.

This clone was seen a few times. The read ends 3 residues shy of where the CDR3 ends; the end is completed using the germline J gene. The chain carries TRBV19 and TRBJ2-5; D might be TRBD2 (7 bases). This CDR3 is 14 amino acids long. V was clipped by 6 bases and J by 1 base, with 12 bases between them. Per germline, CDR1 LNHDA and CDR2 SQIVND (reference sequence). The sequenced CDR3 bases are TGTGCCAGTAGCCCAAGGGGGGGCCAAGAGACC. This gives the protein CASSPRGGQET. The entire CDR3 is CASSPRGGQETQYF.

This clone was observed at least ten times. The read terminates 3 residues before the CDR3 end, so the remaining end is supplied by the germline J gene. The V and J genes are TRBV6-2 or TRBV6-3 and TRBJ1-2; 7 positions match TRBD1. CDR1 is MNHEY, CDR2 SVGEGT, per germline. V lost 10 bases and J lost 6; bases outside the gene matches: 11. This CDR3 comprises 13 residues. CDR3 residues: CATEPTGRNGYTF. CDR3 bases read: TGTGCCACCGAGCCGACAGGGAGGAATGGC.

This clone was seen more than once but under ten times. The sequence runs out 3 residues before the end of the CDR3; the remainder is reconstructed from the germline J gene. The chain uses TRBV19 and TRBJ1-5, with D maybe TRBD1 (6 bases). This CDR3 is 16 amino acids long. V dropped 1 base and J dropped 6 bases, with 16 bases sitting between them. Per germline, CDR1 LNHDA and CDR2 SQIVND (reference sequence). The CDR3 sequence: CASSIGWGGPSQPQHF. The sequenced CDR3 bases are TGTGCCAGTAGTATAGGATGGGGGGGGCCCAGTCAGCCC.

This clone was counted ten times or more. The sequence runs out 3 residues before the end of the CDR3; the remainder is reconstructed from the germline J gene. The gene calls are TRBV19 and TRBJ2-3, with 11 nucleotides matching TRBD2. In germline, CDR1 is LNHDA, CDR2 SQIVND (reference sequence). The CDR3 extends over 16 amino acids. J lost 5 bases, V lost 4 bases, and 8 bases had no gene match. Incomplete CDR3 DNA: TGTGCCAGTAGTACCCCTAGCGGGGGGTCACAAGATACG. Its translation is CASSTPSGGSQDT. The whole CDR3 region reads CASSTPSGGSQDTQYF.

Concerning this clone itself: Read sequence stops 3 residues before the CDR3 end, and the germline J gene provides the missing end. This chain joins TRBV18 and TRBJ2-2, with 7 bases matching TRBD1. The CDR3 length is 16 residues. Trimming cost V 3 bases and J 5 bases; bases outside gene matches: 9. Looked up from germline, CDR1 is KGHSH and CDR2 is LQKENI. CDR3 DNA, as far as it was read: TGTGCCAGCTCACCGTCAGCAGGGGGTCGTACCGGGGAG. The encoded protein is CASSPSAGGRTGE. The whole CDR3 protein reads CASSPSAGGRTGELFF.

This clone was counted at least ten times. Read sequence stops 3 residues before the CDR3 end, and the germline J gene provides the missing end. The chain has TRBV7-2 and TRBJ1-1, with D perhaps matching TRBD1 (6 bases). Per germline, CDR1 SGHTA and CDR2 FQGNSA. V lost 7 bases and J lost 6, with 12 bases in between. This CDR3 contains 12 residues. CDR3 region: CASNLQGSEAFF. Partial CDR3 DNA: TGTGCCAGCAACCTACAGGGCTCTGAA.

The sample holds many counts of this clone. The sequenced fragment ends 3 residues before the CDR3 boundary, so the rest is inferred from the germline J gene. V usage is TRBV6-2 or TRBV6-3 and J usage is TRBJ2-3; the D gene is possibly TRBD2 (6 bases). The CDR3 covers 12 residues. CDR1 is MNHEY and CDR2 is SVGEGT in the germline V gene. Trimming left V 4 bases short and J 6 bases short, with 8 bases between. The DNA read from the CDR3 is TGTGCCAGCAGTTGGGACTTTGATACG. Residues: CASSWDFDT. In full, the CDR3 reads CASSWDFDTQYF.

A remark on this clone: The CDR3 is cut off 3 residues early in the read; its end comes from the germline J gene. The V gene is TRBV2, the J gene TRBJ2-3, with 10 bases that match TRBD1. CDR1 is SNHLY and CDR2 is FYNNEI in the germline V gene. Losses at the gene ends were 5 bases for V and 4 bases for J; bases not matched to a gene: 9. The CDR3 runs to 16 residues. The part of the CDR3 DNA that was read is TGTGCCAGCAGTTTCTCTTCGACAGGGGGCGCAGATACG. This sequence encodes CASSFSSTGGADT. The whole CDR3 sequence reads CASSFSSTGGADTQYF.

This clone was seen more than once but under ten times. With the read ending 3 residues before the CDR3 end, the germline J gene is used to fill in that end. This sequence joins TRBV20-1 and TRBJ1-6, with D tentatively TRBD1 (5 bases). The CDR3 loop spans 16 amino acids. Trimming shortened V by 3 bases and J by 0 bases, and 12 bases separated the two germline ends. From germline, CDR1 is DFQATT and CDR2 SNEGSKA (reference sequence). The CDR3 spells CSASGRGRSYNSPLHF. Incomplete CDR3 DNA: TGCAGTGCTAGTGGGAGGGGCCGCTCCTATAATTCACCC.

A remark on this clone: Read coverage stops 3 residues before the CDR3 terminus; the germline J gene supplies the remainder. This chain connects TRBV30 to TRBJ1-1, with 7 bases identical to TRBD1. This CDR3 comprises 15 residues. Unmatched junction bases numbered 4, after V lost 0 bases and J lost 0 bases. From germline, CDR1 is GTSNPN and CDR2 SVGIG (reference sequence). This CDR3 is CAWSVGGVMNTEAFF. The CDR3 bases that were read are TGTGCCTGGAGTGTAGGGGGCGTTATGAACACTGAA.

The CDR3 protein is CASSGLTTGETQYF. The CDR3 bases that were read are TGTGCCAGCAGTGGTCTAACCACGGGGGAGACC. The V and J genes are TRBV2 and TRBJ2-5; the D gene is possibly TRBD2 (5 bases). The read ends 3 residues before the CDR3 terminus; that terminus is restored from the germline J gene. The V gene's germline CDR1 is SNHLY and CDR2 FYNNEI. Trimming shortened V by 4 bases and J by 5 bases, and 14 bases separated the two germline ends. This CDR3 contains 14 residues. The complete variable domain, with remaining parts taken from reference TRBV2 and TRBJ2-5, reads EPEVTQTPSHQVTQMGQEVILRCVPISNHLYFYWYRQILGQKVEFLVSFYNNEISEKSEIFDDQFSVERPDGSNFTLKIRSTKLEDSAMYFCASSGLTTGETQYFGPGTRLLVL.

This clone was picked up a small number of times. The read ends 3 residues early relative to the CDR3; the germline J gene fills the gap. This chain uses TRBV18 with TRBJ1-2, with 9 bases fitting TRBD1. Unmatched junction bases numbered 6, after V lost 6 bases and J lost 1 base. The CDR3 spans 15 residues. Germline V gives CDR1 KGHSH, CDR2 LQKENI. Partial CDR3 DNA: TGTGCCAGCTCGCTACAGGGGGCCCTTAACTATGGC. Protein sequence: CASSLQGALNYG. The whole CDR3 protein is CASSLQGALNYGYTF.

This clone has a handful of counts. The DNA ends 3 residues before the CDR3 does, and the rest of the CDR3 is filled in from the germline J gene. The V call is TRBV7-9, the J call TRBJ2-3; 7 bases map to TRBD1. Unmatched junction bases numbered 4, after V lost 1 base and J lost 3 bases. CDR1 is SEHNR, CDR2 FQNEAQ, per germline (reference sequence). The CDR3 has 15 amino acids. CDR3 loop: CASSLVGQDTDTQYF. CDR3 bases read: TGTGCCAGCAGCTTAGTTGGACAGGATACAGATACG.

A few counts support this clone. Read coverage stops 3 residues before the CDR3 terminus; the germline J gene supplies the remainder. The rearrangement uses TRBV7-3 and TRBJ1-5; D gene unclear. Between the trimmed V and J ends, which lost 2 bases and 6 bases, there was a span of 8 bases. Per the germline V gene, CDR1 is SGHTA and CDR2 is FQGTGA. CDR3 length equals 13 residues. The CDR3 sequence: CASSLSLFQPQHF. The sequenced part of the CDR3 DNA is TGTGCCAGCAGCTTATCACTGTTTCAGCCC.

A note on this clone: From the germline J gene comes the end of the CDR3, since the read stops 3 residues before it. The chain couples TRBV19 to TRBJ2-1, with D unresolved. The V and J ends lost 4 bases and 9 bases respectively, with 10 bases between them. Germline V lookup: CDR1 LNHDA, CDR2 SQIVND (reference sequence). CDR3 size: 12 residues. The CDR3 bases that were read are TGTGCCAGTAGTACCGGGTATCCTGAG. Protein product: CASSTGYPE. The complete CDR3 reads CASSTGYPEQFF.

CDR3 protein: CASSFTTGEGGYNEQFF. The covered CDR3 bases are TGTGCCAGCAGTTTTACTACAGGGGAGGGCGGATACAATGAG. The V call is TRBV7-6, the J call TRBJ2-1, with D perhaps being TRBD1 or TRBD2 (7 bases each). The sequence runs out 3 residues before the end of the CDR3; the remainder is reconstructed from the germline J gene. CDR1 is SGHVS, CDR2 FNYEAQ, per germline. The CDR3 sequence is 17 residues long. The germline V and J ends were trimmed by 6 bases and 4 bases, with 22 bases remaining between them.

The sample holds a few counts of this clone. The read halts 3 residues ahead of the CDR3 end, with the missing end drawn from the germline J gene. The J gene is TRBJ1-4, the V gene TRBV23-1, with D unclear. TRBV23-1 is an ORF, and what it does is uncertain. CDR3 size: 16 residues. The germline V and J ends were trimmed by 2 bases and 4 bases, with 14 bases remaining between them. The covered CDR3 bases are TGCGCCAGCAGTCAAGGGTGCAGGATTTTTAATGAAAAA. Translating gives CASSQGCRIFNEK. Given in full, the CDR3 is CASSQGCRIFNEKLFF.

Regarding this clone: The read terminates 3 residues before the CDR3 end, so the remaining end is supplied by the germline J gene. The rearrangement uses TRBV6-2 or TRBV6-3 and TRBJ2-3, with 11 bases matching TRBD2. Germline-derived CDR1 and CDR2 are MNHEY and SVGEGT. V shed 4 bases, J shed 0 bases, and the junction held 0 bases outside the gene matches. This CDR3 has 15 residues. The CDR3 protein is CASSWTSGSTDTQYF. CDR3 bases read: TGTGCCAGCAGTTGGACTAGCGGGAGCACAGATACG.

The sample holds a few counts of this clone. Read sequence stops 3 residues before the CDR3 end, and the germline J gene provides the missing end. Other DNA sequences within the sample encode an identical CDR3. The chain carries TRBV7-2 and TRBJ1-3; the match to TRBD1 covers 9 bases. The length of the CDR3 is 14 residues. CDR1 is SGHTA, CDR2 FQGNSA, per germline. Trimming removed 3 bases from V and 4 bases from J; junction bases left unmatched: 1. Incomplete CDR3 DNA: TGTGCCAGCAGCTTTGGGACAGGGGGAAACACC. Translated, it gives CASSFGTGGNT. The CDR3 in full is CASSFGTGGNTIYF.

This clone has only a few counts. The sequenced CDR3 bases are TGTGCCAGCAGTCCAAGCCACAGGGTTCGCTCCTACAATGAG. This codes for CASSPSHRVRSYNE. The whole CDR3 sequence reads CASSPSHRVRSYNEQFF. The gene calls are TRBV6-2 or TRBV6-3 and TRBJ2-1; weak D call: TRBD1 (6 bases). The read stops 3 residues short of the end of the CDR3; the missing end is completed from the germline J gene. The CDR3 spans 17 residues. Germline CDR1 is MNHEY and CDR2 is SVGEGT. Trimming pared 5 bases from V and 0 bases from J, leaving 17 bases between.

In regard to this clone: The CDR3 end falls 3 residues outside the read, so it is completed with the germline J gene. The genes are TRBV7-2 and TRBJ2-5; possible D gene TRBD2, 6 bases. This CDR3 spans 15 amino acids. The germline CDR1 and CDR2 sequences are SGHTA and FQGNSA. Trimming removed 5 bases from V and 2 bases from J, with 15 bases in between. Here the CDR3 reads CASSTSAGLQETQYF. CDR3 DNA, as far as it was read: TGTGCCAGCAGCACCTCGGCGGGACTGCAAGAGACC.